This TCR beta chain was captured in a study of T cell responses to AZD1222 COVID-19 vaccine. Trimming removed 3 bases from V and 8 bases from J; junction bases left unmatched: 3. In germline, CDR1 is KGHSH, CDR2 LQKENI. The CDR3 consists of 12 residues. About this clone: Antigen specificity is unknown.

Generated by immunoSEQ multiplex PCR, the TCRdb table keeps only in-frame clones and is missing some. The table records 120,000 to 150,000 clones, approximately 94% of them present only once. Study results and caveats: Repertoires were obtained only post-peak T cell response. Unmutated variant regions are reportedly the target of nearly half of TCRs that are spike-specific. Seropositivity was recorded at baseline in only a handful of AZD1222 recipients.

This chain uses TRBV18 with TRBJ1-2, with TRBD1 identical over 7 bases. This receptor was taken from an adult in good health. The specimen comprised peripheral blood, sampled on day 0 of AZD1222 vaccination. The CDR3 region is CASSPQGGGYTF. CDR3 nucleotides: TGTGCCAGCTCACCCCAGGGGGGAGGCTACACCTTC.